The T cell receptor beta chain under discussion was sequenced for a study of control samples from healthy donors and cancer patients. Germline lookup yields CDR1 MGHRA and CDR2 YSYEKL. This CDR3 has 15 residues. V lost 2 bases, J lost 4 bases, and 11 bases lay in between. Assay: immunoSEQ multiplex PCR; the TCRdb copy retains only in-frame clones and omits some. The table includes approximately 49,000 clones, around 85% detected once. The sample consisted of PBMCs. The clonotype was recovered from a woman aged 45 to 65 with lung cancer. The rearrangement links TRBV4-1 to TRBJ2-2, with unresolved D. CDR3 sequence reads: CASSQTGRITGELFF. The CDR3 bases are TGCGCCAGCAGCCAAACGGGCCGAATCACCGGGGAGCTGTTTTTT.